The present TCR beta chain was sequenced within a study of blood T cell repertoires in COVID-19. Study information: The origin of the acute and convalescent COVID-19 samples was the United States, Italy and Spain.

Authors' methods: How many nucleated cells were present was estimated from reference gene primer amplification. Sequenced by immunoSEQ multiplex PCR; TCRdb stores in-frame clones only, minus some. Clone size and V and J calls were adopted from that table, with D and trimming inferred from the DNA. The data contain around 330,000 clones, roughly 90% of them singletons. The CDR3 covers 19 residues. V gave up 1 base and J gave up 5 bases; unmatched junction bases: 15. The germline V gene encodes CDR1 MGHRA and CDR2 YSYEKL. This receptor was obtained from a man in his sixties who had recovered from COVID-19. The gene calls are TRBV4-1 and TRBJ2-1, with 9 nucleotides matching TRBD2. Sequenced sample: PBMCs or T cells enriched from blood (not recorded which). The CDR3 DNA reads as TGCGCCAGCAGCCAAGTTCTAGCGGGGTTTGCCTCAACGGACAATGAGCAGTTCTTC. This translates into CASSQVLAGFASTDNEQFF.